This record concerns one T cell receptor beta chain sequence. Per the authors' pipeline: Reference gene primer amplification in the assay estimated nucleated cell counts. Generated by immunoSEQ multiplex PCR, the TCRdb table keeps only in-frame clones and is missing some. That table furnishes V, J and clone size, whereas the DNA furnished D and trimming. The table lists roughly 120,000 clones, under 80% of them singletons. This sample stems from a study of blood T cell repertoires in COVID-19. For the study at large: Collection of acute and convalescent COVID-19 samples took place in the United States, Italy and Spain. In each case, the material was cDNA or gDNA derived from T cells, B-cell-depleted T cells, or PBMCs.

Trimming pared 4 bases from V and 3 bases from J, leaving 10 bases between. Germline CDR1 reads SQVTM; CDR2 reads ANQGSEA. The length of the CDR3 is 13 residues. Sequencing was carried out using peripheral blood. This TCR derives from a man between 50 and 59 years old with acute or convalescent COVID-19. The chain joins TRBV29-1 to TRBJ1-5; tentative D call: TRBD1 (5 bases). The CDR3 protein is CSVGQGINQPQHF. Here the CDR3 DNA reads TGCAGCGTTGGGCAGGGAATCAATCAGCCCCAGCATTTT.